This T cell receptor (beta chain) derives from a study of OX40 agonist ivuxolimab in advanced cancers. This CDR3 region has 15 residues. The J segment lost 9 bases and the V segment lost 1 base, leaving 5 bases of the junction unmatched. In germline, CDR1 is SGHVS, CDR2 FQNEAQ. Sequenced by immunoSEQ multiplex PCR; TCRdb stores in-frame clones only, minus some. The sample contains tens of thousands of clones, more than 75% of which appear only once. The source material was CD4+ or CD8+ T cells sorted from blood, sampled in a trial of the OX40 agonist ivuxolimab. This rearrangement joins TRBV7-8 to TRBJ2-1; 11 nucleotides match TRBD2. The origin of this receptor is an adult with an advanced solid tumor such as melanoma, head and neck, liver or kidney cancer. DNA for the CDR3: TGTGCCAGCAGCTTAGGTAGCGGGGGGGCCTTTGAGCAGTTCTTC. Translating gives CASSLGSGGAFEQFF.